This TCR beta chain comes out of a study of blood T cell repertoires in COVID-19. CDR1 and CDR2 (germline): SGHTA, FQGNSA. The CDR3 extends over 14 amino acids. Trimming took off 5 bases at V and 4 bases at J, with 14 bases between the two ends. Sequenced by immunoSEQ multiplex PCR; TCRdb stores in-frame clones only, minus some. The sample includes about 120,000 clones, 85% of them seen just once. This chain links TRBV7-2 with TRBJ1-1, with D hard to call. The sequenced material came from peripheral blood. The sequence came from a man older than 75 with acute or convalescent COVID-19. The CDR3 reads CASSLSASGTEAFF. CDR3 DNA: TGTGCCAGCAGCCTGTCGGCCTCGGGCACTGAAGCTTTCTTT.